This T cell receptor (beta chain) stems from a study of cytomegalovirus exposure and HLA in healthy donors. Regarding the study as a whole: A later analysis appeared to link common viral pathogens to several of the most significant clusters.

The study ran its PCR with 60 Vbeta and 13 Jbeta primers. Profiling relied on immunoSEQ multiplex PCR, and the TCRdb table lists in-frame clones only, not all of them. The sample carries 110,000 to 150,000 clones, roughly 80% recorded once. The germline gives CDR1 SNHLY, CDR2 FYNNEI. The CDR3 length is 12 residues. As to this clone: The target antigen is unknown. The junction shows a germline mismatch at one end, possibly a read error.

This chain joins TRBV2 and TRBJ1-1; TRBD1 is a possible D gene (6 bases). Source material: PBMCs. The sequence derives from a young man in good health and CMV-seronegative. The CDR3: CASRERQVGAFF. The CDR3 nucleotides read TGTGCCAGCAGAGAGCGACAGGTTGGTGCCTTTTTT.